What follows describes a single T cell receptor beta chain. CDR3 length: 16 amino acids. From germline, CDR1 is MRHNA and CDR2 SNTAGT. Trimming pared 0 bases from V and 0 bases from J, leaving 9 bases between. These data are taken from a study of blood T cell repertoires in COVID-19. The assay was immunoSEQ multiplex PCR, and TCRdb's table has in-frame clones only and misses some. The sample records some 220,000 clones, 75% to 85% being singletons. The chain has TRBV6-4 and TRBJ1-5, with unresolved D. Source material: peripheral blood. This receptor was obtained from a man aged 50-60 years with active or convalescent COVID-19. CDR3 sequence (DNA): TGTGCCAGCAGTGACTCGATCGGAGATAGCAATCAGCCCCAGCATTTT. It translates to CASSDSIGDSNQPQHF.